Listed below are T cell receptor beta chains from one sample, sequenced in a study of CD8+ T cells in alopecia areata. Here immunoSEQ multiplex PCR was the method, and the copy in TCRdb shows in-frame clones only, minus some. Of some 110,000 clones in the sample, 55% to 65% were seen once. The sequenced material came from CD4+ T cells sorted from blood. These TCRs come from a human donor in good health. Both conserved end residues are part of each CDR3. D genes are given only for firm matches. Expanded clones are given a class, and other clones once, few, many or no size at all.

TRBD1 - TRBJ1-5 TRBV6-1 TGTGCCAGCAGTGAACACGAGGGGACAGGGCGCAATCAGCCCCAGCATTTT CASSEHEGTGRNQPQHF
- - TRBJ1-1 TRBV29-1 TGCAGCGTCTTCGGAGTCGGGGCTTTCTTT CSVFGVGAFF
TRBD2 once TRBJ2-3 TRBV29-1 TGCAGCGTTACCCCCACGGGGGGGTTGGATACGCAGTATTTT CSVTPTGGLDTQYF
- - TRBJ2-5 TRBV30 TGTGCCTGGGCAACTCTCCACCGGGAGACCCAGTACTTC CAWATLHRETQYF
TRBD2 - TRBJ2-3 TRBV25-1 TGTGCCAGTTCCCCTAGCGGGGGGTCAGATACGCAGTATTTT CASSPSGGSDTQYF
- few TRBJ1-4 TRBV18 TGTGCCAGCTCACCCCGGACGGCTCCTAATGAAAAACTGTTTTTT CASSPRTAPNEKLFF
- - TRBJ1-1 TRBV27 TGTGCCAGCAGTTATGGGGAAACTCCCACATCGGGCACTGAAGCTTTCTTT CASSYGETPTSGTEAFF
TRBD2 few TRBJ2-5 TRBV5-4 TGTGCCAGCAGCTGGACTAGCGGGGACCAAGAGACCCAGTACTTC CASSWTSGDQETQYF
- - TRBJ1-2 TRBV6-1 TGTGCCAGCCAATTATTTGGAGTCGCGGGCTACACCTTC CASQLFGVAGYTF
TRBD1 - TRBJ2-2 TRBV7-6 TGTGCCAGCAGCTTAGGGGACAGGTCAACGAACACCGGGGAGCTGTTTTTT CASSLGDRSTNTGELFF
TRBD1 few TRBJ1-6 TRBV29-1 TGCAGCGCCCTGACAGGGGAAAATTCACCCCTCCACTTT CSALTGENSPLHF
- - TRBJ1-5 TRBV30 TGTGCCTGGAGTGTGAGTGGGGCTCGTCAGCCCCAGCATTTT CAWSVSGARQPQHF
TRBD1 few TRBJ2-3 TRBV29-1 TGCAGCGTTGGACAGGGCCTCACAGATACGCAGTATTTT CSVGQGLTDTQYF
- - TRBJ2-3 TRBV10-3 TGTGCCATCAGTGAACGCGCCAATACGCAGTATTTT CAISERANTQYF
TRBD2 - TRBJ2-7 TRBV7-2 TGTGCCAGCAGCGCTAGCGGACCCTACGAGCAGTACTTC CASSASGPYEQYF
- - TRBJ2-7 TRBV6-5 TGTGCCAGCAGTACAGGTAATCGCGAGCAGTACTTC CASSTGNREQYF
- - TRBJ1-5 TRBV7-9 TGCGGGGGCCATCAGCCCCAGCATTTT CGGHQPQHF
TRBD2 - TRBJ2-7 TRBV9 TGTGCCAGCAGCGCGCCGGGACTAGCGAGGGAGCAGTACTTC CASSAPGLAREQYF
- many TRBJ2-5 TRBV15 TGTGCCACCAGCAGCCCGCGGTACCAAGAGACCCAGTACTTC CATSSPRYQETQYF
- - TRBJ1-2 TRBV14 TGTGCCAGCAGCCCACAGGGAACCTATGGCTACACCTTC CASSPQGTYGYTF
TRBD2 - TRBJ2-3 TRBV4-1 TGCGCCAGCAGCCAAGTCCGGGGGGCAGATACGCAGTATTTT CASSQVRGADTQYF
- - TRBJ2-7 TRBV25-1 TGTGCCAGCAGTGCCCTGGGTGTTACCCTGTCGGGAGAGCAGTACTTC CASSALGVTLSGEQYF
- - TRBJ2-5 TRBV6-1 TGTGCCAGCAGCCCAAGGGAGACCCAGTACTTC CASSPRETQYF
- - TRBJ2-6 TRBV29-1 TGCAGCGTTGATATCGTAGGGGCCAACGTCCTGACTTTC CSVDIVGANVLTF
- - TRBJ2-4 TRBV30 TGTGCCTGCACGACAGAATACCAAACGCTAAACATTCAGTACTTC CACTTEYQTLNIQYF
- - TRBJ2-3 TRBV29-1 TGCAGCGTTGGTCCGCCAGGGGCCACAGATACGCAGTATTTT CSVGPPGATDTQYF
- few TRBJ2-1 TRBV30 TGTGCCTGGAGTGGGACGGGCGGTGAGCAGTTCTTC CAWSGTGGEQFF
- - TRBJ2-7 TRBV5-1 TGCGCCAGCAGCTCCAGGGATCATGAGCAGTACTTC CASSSRDHEQYF
- - TRBJ1-3 TRBV9 TGTGCCAGCAGCGGAACCGGGACTTCAGTTCTTGGAAACACCATATATTTT CASSGTGTSVLGNTIYF
TRBD1 few TRBJ1-1 TRBV6-5 TGTGCCAGCACCCCAGGGGGCGGACGGTGGACTGAAGCTTTCTTT CASTPGGGRWTEAFF
TRBD1 - TRBJ2-3 TRBV7-7 TGTGCCAGCAGCGGACGGACAGGGCCAGATACGCAGTATTTT CASSGRTGPDTQYF
- - TRBJ2-3 TRBV30 TGTGCCTGGAGTGTCGGCACAGATACGCAGTATTTT CAWSVGTDTQYF
- few TRBJ2-1 TRBV7-8 TGTGCCAGCAGCTTCGGGGGAGCATACAATGAGCAGTTCTTC CASSFGGAYNEQFF
- - TRBJ2-1 TRBV5-1 TGCGCCAGCAGCTTGGAATGGGGCTACAATGAGCAGTTCTTC CASSLEWGYNEQFF
- - TRBJ2-5 TRBV18 TGTGCCAGCTCAGGAGGAGGGACGGAGACCCAGTACTTC CASSGGGTETQYF
- few TRBJ2-3 TRBV5-1 TGCGCCAGCAGACCGACGGGTTGGGATACGCAGTATTTT CASRPTGWDTQYF
- few TRBJ2-1 TRBV11-2 TGTGCCAGCAGCTTAGATGGGGGCTCCTACAATGAGCAGTTCTTC CASSLDGGSYNEQFF
- many TRBJ1-2 TRBV6-1 TGTGCCAGCTCAACTAACTATGGCTACACCTTC CASSTNYGYTF
TRBD1 few TRBJ2-6 TRBV7-3 TGTGCCAGCAGCCTCCAAGGGGGCGCGGGCGGGGCCAACGTCCTGACTTTC CASSLQGGAGGANVLTF
TRBD2 - TRBJ2-7 TRBV4-1 TGCGCCAGCAGCCGGACTAGCGGGGGTTCCTACGAGCAGTACTTC CASSRTSGGSYEQYF
TRBD1 few TRBJ2-7 TRBV27 TGTGCCAGCAGTTATGCCGGTGGACAGGGTCCCTACGAGCAGTACTTC CASSYAGGQGPYEQYF